The next 24 T cell receptor beta chains were all read from a single sample in a study of T cell clones after liver transplantation. Method: immunoSEQ multiplex PCR; TCRdb's copy keeps in-frame clones and lacks some. The data contain 8,400 or so clones, 75% to 85% of them seen just once; the ten biggest clones take up under 50%. This sample comprised CD8+ T cells from blood, obtained before liver transplant. The source of these receptors is a human donor who received a liver transplant.

Relative to its sample, this clone is large. This chain joins TRBV13 and TRBJ1-6; possible D gene TRBD1, 5 bases. The CDR3 covers 15 residues. Per germline, CDR1 PRHDT and CDR2 FYEKMQ (reference sequence). The germline V and J ends were trimmed by 4 bases and 6 bases, with 13 bases remaining between them. The chain's CDR3 is CASSSGDERNSPLHF. DNA of the CDR3: TGTGCCAGCAGCTCGGGGGATGAACGTAATTCACCCCTCCACTTT.

The chain combines TRBV6-5 with TRBJ2-1, with 8 bases lining up with TRBD2. CDR3 length: 14 amino acids. Germline-derived CDR1 and CDR2 are MNHEY and SVGAGI. The V and J ends lost 6 bases and 9 bases, in that order; junction bases with no gene match: 10. The CDR3 is CASSWTSTLSEQFF. Here the CDR3 DNA reads TGTGCCAGCAGCTGGACTAGCACACTTAGTGAGCAGTTCTTC.

This clone was counted a few times. The chain employs TRBV2 and TRBJ2-7, with TRBD2 identical over 11 bases. In germline, CDR1 is SNHLY, CDR2 FYNNEI. The CDR3 runs to 16 residues. The V and J ends lost 3 bases and 4 bases, in that order; junction bases with no gene match: 8. CDR3 region: CASSESGLAGGYEQYF. As DNA, the CDR3 is TGTGCCAGCAGTGAGAGTGGTCTAGCGGGGGGATACGAGCAGTACTTC.

V and J are TRBV4-1 and TRBJ2-3, with TRBD2 matching 12 bases. Germline CDR1 MGHRA, CDR2 YSYEKL. The CDR3 contains 19 residues. V shed 0 bases and J 3 bases; nucleotides not matched to a gene: 10. In nucleotides, the CDR3 is TGCGCCAGCAGCCAAGATCTATGGACTAGCGGGGTCGGTACAGATACGCAGTATTTT. Translation gives CASSQDLWTSGVGTDTQYF.

The V call is TRBV14, the J call TRBJ1-1; D not resolved. The CDR3 sequence is 15 residues long. Trimming pared 4 bases from V and 4 bases from J, leaving 16 bases between. CDR1 and CDR2 from the germline V gene are SGHDN and FVKESK. The CDR3 bases are TGTGCCAGCAGCCCTCTCCAGGTTTCAGGCACTGAAGCTTTCTTT. Translated, it gives CASSPLQVSGTEAFF.

J is TRBJ1-2 and V is TRBV6-5, with 8 bases that match TRBD1. Per germline, CDR1 MNHEY and CDR2 SVGAGI. V shed 2 bases and J 6 bases; nucleotides not matched to a gene: 5. The CDR3 spans 14 residues. The CDR3 region is CASSYGRGQDGYTF. In nucleotides, the CDR3 is TGTGCCAGCAGTTACGGCAGGGGGCAGGATGGCTACACCTTC.

In its sample, this clone was seen once. The chain is built from TRBV27 and TRBJ1-2, with a weak D call TRBD1 (5 bases). CDR1 MNHEY and CDR2 SMNVEV come from the germline V gene (reference sequence). Trimming took off 6 bases at V and 4 bases at J, with 18 bases between the two ends. The CDR3 contains 15 residues. CDR3 bases: TGTGCCAGCAGCGGTGATACAGGTTTCTCCTATGGCTACACCTTC. It translates to CASSGDTGFSYGYTF.

This clone was found once. DNA for the CDR3: TGTGCCAGCAGCCAAGTGCATGACCCAACAGGGTCATCTAACTATGGCTACACCTTC. Protein product: CASSQVHDPTGSSNYGYTF. This sequence joins TRBV4-2 and TRBJ1-2, with D possibly TRBD1 on 6 matching bases. V lost 1 base, J lost 0 bases, and 21 bases lay in between. The CDR3 runs 19 residues. Germline V CDR1 and CDR2: LGHNA, YNFKEQ.

The rearrangement joins TRBV6-1 to TRBJ1-1, with 10 positions matching TRBD1. J was trimmed by 5 bases and V by 6 bases; bases with no gene match: 6. CDR1 is MNHNS, CDR2 SASEGT, per germline. CDR3 length equals 14 residues. CDR3 in DNA: TGTGCCAGCAGACCGGGACAGGGGTTTACTGAAGCTTTCTTT. Its protein is CASRPGQGFTEAFF.

This clone was observed a single time. The chain joins TRBV2 to TRBJ2-2; TRBD1 agrees at 10 bases. Germline assignment: CDR1 SNHLY and CDR2 FYNNEI. CDR3 size: 18 residues. Trimming at V came to 10 bases and at J to 4 bases, leaving 18 bases not matched to a gene. Written as DNA, the CDR3 is TGTGCCACATCCGGGACAGGGGTCCACGGGCAGCTCACCGGGGAGCTGTTTTTT. It specifies CATSGTGVHGQLTGELFF.

The chain is built from TRBV28 and TRBJ1-2, with unresolved D. The CDR3 totals 13 residues. V was clipped by 4 bases and J by 4 bases, with 10 bases between them. The germline gives CDR1 MDHEN, CDR2 SYDVKM. DNA of the CDR3: TGTGCCAGCAGTTCCGAGGAAGGCTATGGCTACACCTTC. It encodes CASSSEEGYGYTF.

This clone was picked up a small number of times. This chain connects TRBV13 to TRBJ1-2; D not certain. The CDR3 has 15 amino acids. Germline V gives CDR1 PRHDT, CDR2 FYEKMQ (reference sequence). Trimming removed 5 bases at V and 2 bases at J, with 15 bases between. This CDR3 is CASSPPLLRNYGYTF. CDR3 sequence (DNA): TGTGCCAGCAGCCCCCCTCTACTGAGAAACTATGGCTACACCTTC.

The rearrangement joins TRBV9 to TRBJ2-3; 12 nucleotides align to TRBD2. The germline gives CDR1 SGDLS, CDR2 YYNGEE. Germline trimming cut 0 bases from V and 3 bases from J; bases unmatched to any gene: 8. This CDR3 spans 18 amino acids. The CDR3 here is CASSVGTSGGPGTDTQYF. The CDR3 DNA follows: TGTGCCAGCAGCGTAGGAACTAGCGGGGGGCCGGGTACAGATACGCAGTATTTT.

The chain is built from TRBV5-6 and TRBJ2-7; 7 nucleotides align to TRBD2. With V trimmed by 4 bases and J by 2 bases, 12 bases remained unmatched. The CDR3 has 16 amino acids. CDR1 is SGHDT and CDR2 is YYEEEE in the germline V gene. CDR3 loop: CASSPGGGGIPYEQYF. DNA for the CDR3: TGTGCCAGCAGCCCGGGCGGGGGAGGGATCCCCTACGAGCAGTACTTC.

This clone has more than one count but fewer than ten. The chain has TRBV5-5 and TRBJ2-2; the D gene is possibly TRBD2 (5 bases). Per germline, CDR1 SGHKS and CDR2 YYEKEE (reference sequence). V was cut by 7 bases and J by 6 bases, with 10 bases left in between. This CDR3 spans 12 amino acids. The CDR3 region has the DNA TGTGCCAGCCTAGCCCTTTCCGGGGAGCTGTTTTTT. Its protein product is CASLALSGELFF.

The J gene is TRBJ1-2, the V gene TRBV28; the D gene is possibly TRBD1 (5 bases). V gave up 8 bases and J gave up 1 base, with 20 bases separating them. The CDR3 contains 16 residues. Germline CDR1 and CDR2: MDHEN and SYDVKM. CDR3 amino acids: CASLQGLTQLNYGYTF. In nucleotides, the CDR3 is TGTGCCAGCCTCCAGGGACTCACCCAACTTAACTATGGCTACACCTTC.

This chain joins TRBV29-1 and TRBJ2-3; no reliable D call. Germline values: CDR1 SQVTM, CDR2 ANQGSEA. This CDR3 has 12 residues. The CDR3 region is CTVEFDPDTQYF. DNA for the CDR3: TGCACCGTGGAGTTCGACCCAGATACGCAGTATTTT.

The CDR3 sequence is CASSPLAGGNHEQYF. The DNA for the CDR3 is TGTGCCAGCAGTCCTTTAGCGGGGGGAAACCACGAGCAGTACTTC. The V gene is TRBV6-6, the J gene TRBJ2-7, with 10 bases identical to TRBD2. Looked up from germline, CDR1 is MNHNY and CDR2 is SVGAGI (reference sequence). The CDR3 consists of 15 residues. J lost 5 bases, V lost 5 bases, and 9 bases had no gene match.

This chain uses TRBV7-6 with TRBJ2-5; 7 positions agree with TRBD1. The J call could be wrong; TRBJ2-7 is a better fit for the DNA end. The germline CDR1 and CDR2 sequences are SGHVS and FNYEAQ. The CDR3 runs to 15 residues. The CDR3, as DNA: TGTGCCAGCAGCCTAGACAGGGAAGACTCCTACGAGCAGTACTTC. Encoded protein: CASSLDREDSYEQYF.

The chain carries TRBV7-9 and TRBJ2-5, with 7 bases lining up with TRBD1. Germline V gene lookup returns CDR1 SEHNR and CDR2 FQNEAQ (reference sequence). The CDR3 contains 15 residues. The V and J ends lost 5 bases and 2 bases, in that order; junction bases with no gene match: 8. CDR3: CASSALDRKQETQYF. For the CDR3, the DNA is TGTGCCAGCAGCGCACTGGACAGGAAACAAGAGACCCAGTACTTC.

V usage is TRBV2 and J usage is TRBJ2-7; TRBD1 is a possible D gene (5 bases). The germline V gene encodes CDR1 SNHLY and CDR2 FYNNEI. This CDR3 contains 15 residues. V dropped 0 bases and J dropped 3 bases, with 12 bases sitting between them. CDR3: CASSEALQGNYEQYF. The CDR3 nucleotides are TGTGCCAGCAGTGAAGCATTGCAGGGTAACTACGAGCAGTACTTC.

The CDR3 nucleotides are TGTGCCAGCAGCTTAGAGTTTACTAGCGGGGGCCTAAATGAGCAGTTCTTC. Encoded protein: CASSLEFTSGGLNEQFF. The gene calls are TRBV7-9 and TRBJ2-1, with 11 bases identical to TRBD2. The CDR3 is made up of 17 amino acids. Germline CDR1 SEHNR, CDR2 FQNEAQ (reference sequence). V shed 1 base, J shed 7 bases, and the junction held 9 bases outside the gene matches.

The V and J genes are TRBV10-3 and TRBJ1-1; 9 bases are shared with TRBD1. Looked up from germline, CDR1 is ENHRY and CDR2 is SYGVKD. This CDR3 has 13 residues. V shed 2 bases and J 8 bases; nucleotides not matched to a gene: 3. The CDR3 region is CAISEGTGLEAFF. The CDR3 coding sequence is TGTGCCATCAGTGAGGGGACAGGGCTCGAAGCTTTCTTT.

The V gene is TRBV28, the J gene TRBJ1-2, with 8 bases lining up with TRBD1. This CDR3 region has 13 residues. V was pared by 6 bases and J by 4 bases, with 4 bases of the junction left unmatched. Germline CDR1 reads MDHEN; CDR2 reads SYDVKM. CDR3 amino acids: CASRDRDLYGYTF. The CDR3 DNA follows: TGTGCCAGCAGGGACAGGGACCTCTATGGCTACACCTTC.